The clone carrying this T cell receptor (beta chain) has only a few counts. The data were taken from a study of T-cell memory formation after mild COVID-19. Trimming took 2 bases from V and 10 from J; bases not matched to a gene: 7. CDR3 length equals 14 residues. Germline loops: CDR1 SGHTA, CDR2 FQGNSA. After 5'RACE with constant-segment primers, TCR alpha and TCR beta cDNA libraries carrying sample barcodes and UMIs were obtained. Using its own MiXCR run on the 5' RACE reads, TCRdb lists one record per CDR3 protein. The repertoire holds about 270,000 distinct CDR3 sequences, around 17% seen once, with 20% to 25% in the top ten.

The sequencing sample was made of PBMCs or a T cell subset sorted from them (not recorded which). The sequence was obtained from a man between 18 and 29 years old who had mild COVID-19 (a few samples of this study predate the infection). Cell type and time point are not known. The V gene is TRBV7-2, the J gene TRBJ2-3; 9 bases line up with TRBD2. CDR3 sequence reads: CASSLLAGGRSQYF. The CDR3 bases are TGTGCCAGCAGCTTACTGGCGGGGGGGCGGTCGCAGTATTTT.